This is a list of T cell receptor beta chains from one sample in a study of shared clonotypes between healthy human individuals. Sequenced by immunoSEQ multiplex PCR; TCRdb stores in-frame clones only, minus some. The table lists roughly 2,300,000 clones, about nine tenths of them singletons, with approximately 0.39% in the top ten. Sequences were obtained from naive CD4+ T cells from PBMCs. The receptors originated from a man in his late teens or twenties in good health. Some clones in this sample may be carry-over from other donors' samples. CDR3s leave out the opening cysteine and the closing phenylalanine or tryptophan. Fields, in order: V gene, CDR3 length, J gene, CDR3 protein.

TRBV29-1	11	TRBJ2-3	SVLSGVGDTQY
TRBV9	14	TRBJ2-1	ASSVGRADSYNEQF
TRBV2	14	TRBJ2-2	ASSYTTGGSGGELF
TRBV7-6	11	TRBJ2-5	ASSFPGDETQY
TRBV7-2	10	TRBJ1-1	ASSLVGDEAF
TRBV7-3	13	TRBJ2-5	ASSLASGRGETQY
TRBV5-1	13	TRBJ2-7	ASSSASGSSGEQY
TRBV27	14	TRBJ2-7	ASRQFTRQGSYEQY
TRBV12-5	11	TRBJ2-5	ASGLIGVETQY
TRBV7-9	10	TRBJ2-7	ASSGVRDEQY
TRBV28	13	TRBJ2-4	ASSLRQGGKNIQY
TRBV30	13	TRBJ2-2	ASWKSGTNTGELF
TRBV9	11	TRBJ1-1	ASSQGANTEAF
TRBV9	13	TRBJ1-2	ASSGQGSEDYGYT
TRBV30	13	TRBJ2-7	AWSRIPGGTYEQY
TRBV28	14	TRBJ1-2	ASRARRNQGIYGYT
TRBV30	14	TRBJ2-1	AWSAWTGKEGNEQF
TRBV28	12	TRBJ2-7	ASSLFQGTYEQY
TRBV9	10	TRBJ2-1	ASTSRANEQF
TRBV6-5	13	TRBJ2-7	ASCQGDASSYEQY
TRBV7-8	12	TRBJ1-1	ASSLDPKNTEAF
TRBV6-6	14	TRBJ1-4	ASRVSGGRPNEKLF
TRBV28	13	TRBJ1-1	ASSLPTPGRSEAF
TRBV6-6	13	TRBJ2-1	ASSYSGGTYNEQF
TRBV19	10	TRBJ2-7	ASSQNGYEQY
TRBV19	11	TRBJ1-2	ASSIRGNYGYT
TRBV7-2	8	TRBJ1-1	ASSLDSPA
TRBV19	12	TRBJ2-1	ASSIVGMGNEQF
TRBV7-2	11	TRBJ2-2	ASSPDGTGELF
TRBV9	13	TRBJ2-1	ASSVDQGTYNEQF
TRBV4-1	15	TRBJ2-3	ASSQGGGRTSTDTQY
TRBV28	14	TRBJ1-5	ASSSLVTGAGQPQH
TRBV27	13	TRBJ1-1	ASSLSTVGNTEAF
TRBV18	12	TRBJ1-3	ASSEGLSGNTIY
TRBV5-1	13	TRBJ1-1	ASSLEGGPFTEAF
TRBV6-1	13	TRBJ2-7	ASRTTGGGSYEQY
TRBV9	12	TRBJ2-7	ASSPNLAGNVQY
TRBV28	12	TRBJ1-4	ASSPPPAREKLF
TRBV28	10	TRBJ1-2	ASTQGAGGYT
TRBV7-9	12	TRBJ2-3	ASSLDLLTDTQY
TRBV7-8	13	TRBJ2-7	ASTATGQGPLEQY
TRBV2	13	TRBJ2-2	ASRKLAGEPGELF